The entry below gives a single T cell receptor beta chain sequence along with its context. What it binds is unknown. The CDR3 is 20 amino acids. Germline V gene lookup returns CDR1 SGHVS and CDR2 FQNEAQ. J was trimmed by 2 bases and V by 0 bases; bases with no gene match: 14. Assay: immunoSEQ multiplex PCR; the TCRdb copy retains only in-frame clones and omits some. The sample lists about 110,000 clones; about 92% were seen once. The source of the sample is a study of T cell responses to AZD1222 COVID-19 vaccine. Study conclusions and caveats: Repertoires were obtained solely post-peak T cell response. Increases in Spike-specific TCR breadth and depth were seen after two AZD1222 doses. Nearly half of spike-specific TCRs reportedly go after variant regions that carry no mutations.

Sample: peripheral blood, taken on day 0 of MenACWY control vaccination. The receptor comes from an adult in good health. The chain is built from TRBV7-8 and TRBJ1-2; 11 bases map to TRBD1. CDR3 DNA: TGTGCCAGCAGCTTAGCGACTTTACTAATTGGGACAGGGGGGAACTATGGCTACACCTTC. Protein: CASSLATLLIGTGGNYGYTF.